The 28 T cell receptor beta chains listed next were all sequenced from one sample in a study of T cell responses to AZD1222 COVID-19 vaccine. Only in-frame clones appear in the TCRdb table, and some are missing; sequencing was by immunoSEQ multiplex PCR. The data contain 180,000 or so clones, less than 90% of them singletons. This specimen consisted of peripheral blood, obtained on day 0 of AZD1222 vaccination. These receptors originate from an adult in good health.

This chain joins TRBV3-1 (or the pseudogene TRBV3-2) and TRBJ2-7; 8 bases are shared with TRBD2. CDR3 length: 15 amino acids. Germline CDR1 reads LGHDT; CDR2 reads YNNKEL (reference sequence). V trimming: 3 bases; J trimming: 2 bases; junction bases outside the gene matches: 6. CDR3 coding DNA: TGTGCCAGCAGCCATAGCGGGGCGCAGGCCTACGAGCAGTACTTC. Translation gives CASSHSGAQAYEQYF.

The chain links TRBV27 to TRBJ2-2; 7 bases line up with TRBD1. The CDR3 is 15 amino acids. The germline CDR1 and CDR2 sequences are MNHEY and SMNVEV (reference sequence). Trimming took 4 bases from V and 2 from J; bases not matched to a gene: 4. The CDR3 DNA reads TGTGCCAGCAGTTCAGGGACAGCTAACACCGGGGAGCTGTTTTTT. Protein product: CASSSGTANTGELFF.

This clone was detected a few times. The sample holds other DNA sequences that translate to the same CDR3. The chain recombines TRBV9 with TRBJ1-1; D is possibly TRBD1 (5 bases). CDR3 length: 14 amino acids. Deletions cut 4 bases from V and 0 bases from J, with 10 bases between. Germline CDR1 reads SGDLS; CDR2 reads YYNGEE. The CDR3 sequence is CASSPDRLNTEAFF. In nucleotides, the CDR3 is TGTGCCAGCAGCCCAGACAGACTGAACACTGAAGCTTTCTTT.

This clone is categorized as medium-sized. The rearrangement uses TRBV7-6 and TRBJ2-2, with TRBD2 matching 10 bases. Germline lookup yields CDR1 SGHVS and CDR2 FNYEAQ. The CDR3 is 16 residues long. V trimming: 4 bases; J trimming: 3 bases; junction bases outside the gene matches: 5. CDR3 amino acids: CASSYLAGEDTGELFF. CDR3 DNA: TGTGCCAGCAGCTACCTAGCGGGAGAGGACACCGGGGAGCTGTTTTTT.

This clone appeared once. V and J are TRBV4-1 and TRBJ1-2; TRBD1 might be the D (5 bases). The CDR3 spans 16 residues. Germline V lookup: CDR1 MGHRA, CDR2 YSYEKL. V lost 2 bases and J lost 7, with 20 bases in between. The CDR3 DNA sequence: TGCGCCAGCAGCCAACATAGATTGGGACTCGAGTCTGGCTACACCTTC. This gives the protein CASSQHRLGLESGYTF.

This clone appeared a single time. The chain has TRBV28 and TRBJ1-3; no clear D. V shed 3 bases and J shed 3 bases, with 9 bases lying between them. The germline gives CDR1 MDHEN, CDR2 SYDVKM. The CDR3 sequence is 14 residues long. CDR3 region: CASSFSLHGNTIYF. The CDR3, as DNA: TGTGCCAGCAGTTTTTCCCTACATGGAAACACCATATATTTT.

The CDR3 reads CAISDWRGKGNQPQHF. The CDR3 DNA reads as TGTGCCATCAGTGACTGGAGGGGTAAGGGCAATCAGCCCCAGCATTTT. The rearrangement uses TRBV10-3 and TRBJ1-5; tentatively, D is TRBD1 (5 bases). Germline assignment: CDR1 ENHRY and CDR2 SYGVKD. The CDR3 covers 16 residues. Trimming shortened V by 3 bases and J by 2 bases, and 14 bases separated the two germline ends.

V usage is TRBV3-1 (or the pseudogene TRBV3-2) and J usage is TRBJ1-2; D ambiguous. Trimming left V 2 bases short and J 7 bases short, with 14 bases between. This CDR3 has 14 amino acids. CDR1 and CDR2 from the germline V gene are LGHDT and YNNKEL (reference sequence). The CDR3 region is CASSQRRQTGGYTF. CDR3 coding DNA: TGTGCCAGCAGCCAACGGCGTCAGACCGGTGGCTACACCTTC.

This clone is a singleton in its sample. This chain links TRBV9 with TRBJ2-7, with 9 bases identical to TRBD2. The CDR3 sequence is 15 residues long. V trimming: 4 bases; J trimming: 3 bases; junction bases outside the gene matches: 8. In germline, CDR1 is SGDLS, CDR2 YYNGEE. In DNA, the CDR3 is TGTGCCAGCAGCCCCCGCGATAGCGGGAGCTACGAGCAGTACTTC. Translated: CASSPRDSGSYEQYF.

This chain joins TRBV28 and TRBJ1-6; D is ambiguous. V lost 3 bases and J 9 bases, leaving 6 bases between the germline ends. This CDR3 contains 12 residues. Germline V CDR1 and CDR2: MDHEN, SYDVKM. In nucleotides, the CDR3 is TGTGCCAGCAGTTTTGCGTTTTCACCCCTCCACTTT. Protein: CASSFAFSPLHF.

This sequence joins TRBV28 and TRBJ1-6; TRBD1 agrees at 12 bases. The CDR3 spans 17 residues. Per the germline V gene, CDR1 is MDHEN and CDR2 is SYDVKM. J gave up 9 bases and V 4 bases, and 10 bases lay outside the gene matches. The CDR3 is CASSSPSGTGGLSPLHF. CDR3 DNA sequence: TGTGCCAGCAGTTCCCCCAGTGGGACAGGGGGCCTTTCACCCCTCCACTTT. Variable domain in full (rest from reference TRBV28 and TRBJ1-6): DVKVTQSSRYLVKRTGEKVFLECVQDMDHENMFWYRQDPGLGLRLIYFSYDVKMKEKGDIPEGYSVSREKKERFSLILESASTNQTSMYLCASSSPSGTGGLSPLHFGNGTRLTVT.

The chain links TRBV6-5 to TRBJ1-4; D unresolved. The V end was cut by 6 bases, the J end by 8 bases, with 16 bases between. The length of the CDR3 is 14 residues. Germline lookup yields CDR1 MNHEY and CDR2 SVGAGI. The CDR3 nucleotides read TGTGCCAGCAGCACGACTCTGCCCCCCGAAAAACTGTTTTTT. This sequence encodes CASSTTLPPEKLFF.

The chain couples TRBV10-3 to TRBJ2-3; D gene uncertain. Germline values: CDR1 ENHRY, CDR2 SYGVKD. V was trimmed by 3 bases and J by 6 bases, leaving 16 bases between them. The CDR3 totals 15 residues. DNA for the CDR3: TGTGCCATCAGTGATCGTAGGGTGCTGTCGGATACGCAGTATTTT. Its translation: CAISDRRVLSDTQYF.

V and J are TRBV29-1 and TRBJ1-3, with 7 bases lining up with TRBD1. V trimming: 1 base; J trimming: 2 bases; junction bases outside the gene matches: 2. Germline assignment: CDR1 SQVTM and CDR2 ANQGSEA. The CDR3 is made up of 14 amino acids. DNA for the CDR3: TGCAGCGTTGAAGGGCAGGGGGCTGGAAACACCATATATTTT. It specifies CSVEGQGAGNTIYF.

V gene TRBV3-1 (or the pseudogene TRBV3-2) combines with J gene TRBJ2-1, with 14 positions matching TRBD2. The CDR3 covers 15 residues. Germline CDR1 LGHDT, CDR2 YNNKEL (reference sequence). Unmatched junction bases numbered 1, after V lost 1 base and J lost 8 bases. This chain's CDR3 is CASSQGGLAGDEQFF. CDR3 nucleotides: TGTGCCAGCAGCCAAGGGGGACTAGCGGGAGATGAGCAGTTCTTC.

The chain recombines TRBV7-6 with TRBJ1-5; a possible D gene is TRBD1 (6 bases). The CDR3 has 15 amino acids. CDR1 SGHVS and CDR2 FNYEAQ come from the germline V gene. With 5 bases removed from V and 4 bases from J, the gap between germline ends came to 15 bases. The CDR3 is CASSIDGQLNQPQHF. CDR3 DNA sequence: TGTGCCAGCAGCATTGATGGACAGCTAAATCAGCCCCAGCATTTT.

This clone was counted a single time. The V and J genes are TRBV21-1 and TRBJ1-3; the table's D gene call, TRBD1, was not cross checked with the DNA. TRBV21-1 is tagged as a pseudogene. This CDR3 region has 18 residues. CDR3 sequence: CAIWVGRDRVFSGNTIYF. For the CDR3, the DNA is TGTGCCATCTGGGTTGGTCGGGACAGGGTATTCTCTGGAAACACCATATATTTT.

The chain's CDR3 is CAWRGSSSYNEQFF. Here the CDR3 DNA reads TGTGCCTGGAGGGGCAGTTCCTCCTACAATGAGCAGTTCTTC. This chain joins TRBV30 and TRBJ2-1, with unresolved D. This CDR3 region has 14 residues. The germline V gene encodes CDR1 GTSNPN and CDR2 SVGIG (reference sequence). The germline V and J ends were trimmed by 3 bases and 0 bases, with 9 bases remaining between them.

This chain connects TRBV7-2 to TRBJ1-5; no clear D gene. Germline V CDR1 and CDR2: SGHTA, FQGNSA. The CDR3 runs 13 residues. The ends were cut back, 2 bases at V and 5 bases at J, with 7 bases in the middle. Here the CDR3 reads CASSLTPDQPQHF. DNA of the CDR3: TGTGCCAGCAGCTTAACCCCTGATCAGCCCCAGCATTTT.

On this clone itself: Other DNA variants within this sample encode the same CDR3. This sequence joins TRBV6-2 or TRBV6-3 and TRBJ1-1; D gene uncertain. The germline V gene has CDR1 MNHEY and CDR2 SVGEGT. Between the trimmed V and J ends, which lost 0 bases and 0 bases, there was a span of 8 bases. The CDR3 runs 15 residues. CDR3 sequence: CASSYSGSLNTEAFF. For the CDR3, the DNA is TGTGCCAGCAGTTACTCGGGCAGCTTGAACACTGAAGCTTTCTTT.

The V gene is TRBV28, the J gene TRBJ1-2, with D unresolved. CDR1 is MDHEN, CDR2 SYDVKM, per germline. This CDR3 has 13 amino acids. Trimming removed 6 bases at V and 6 bases at J, with 14 bases between. CDR3: CASRDSGGNGYTF. The DNA of the CDR3 is TGTGCCAGCAGGGACTCAGGAGGGAATGGCTACACCTTC.

V and J are TRBV7-6 and TRBJ1-4; D possibly corresponds to TRBD1 (6 bases). Trimming removed 2 bases at V and 12 bases at J, with 22 bases between. This CDR3 has 16 residues. Per germline, CDR1 SGHVS and CDR2 FNYEAQ. The CDR3 reads CASSLSRGHGLGELFF. CDR3 nucleotides: TGTGCCAGCAGCTTAAGTCGGGGACACGGGCTCGGGGAACTGTTTTTT.

V gene TRBV19 combines with J gene TRBJ1-4, with 8 bases that match TRBD1. This CDR3 spans 16 amino acids. V lost 5 bases, J lost 6 bases, and 11 bases stayed unmatched. Germline CDR1 and CDR2: LNHDA and SQIVND (reference sequence). The CDR3 loop reads CASSDYRGKEDEKLFF. The CDR3 coding sequence is TGTGCCAGTAGTGACTACAGGGGGAAAGAAGATGAAAAACTGTTTTTT.

This chain links TRBV29-1 with TRBJ2-7, with TRBD2 as a possible D gene (6 bases). The V gene's germline CDR1 is SQVTM and CDR2 ANQGSEA. This CDR3 is 12 amino acids long. Trimming pared 6 bases from V and 3 bases from J, leaving 12 bases between. CDR3 DNA: TGCAGCGTCGGGGGTCAAGTCTACGAGCAGTACTTC. Protein product: CSVGGQVYEQYF.

The chain joins TRBV30 to TRBJ1-6, with D uncertain. Trimming pared 3 bases from V and 7 bases from J, leaving 4 bases between. The CDR3 extends over 11 amino acids. CDR1 and CDR2 (germline): GTSNPN, SVGIG (reference sequence). The CDR3 nucleotides read TGTGCCTGGAGATTAAATTCACCCCTCCACTTT. This codes for CAWRLNSPLHF.

The chain couples TRBV28 to TRBJ2-7, with D possibly being TRBD1 (5 bases). The V gene lost 1 base and the J gene lost 0 bases, with 7 bases spanning the gap. The CDR3 runs to 14 residues. Germline V gives CDR1 MDHEN, CDR2 SYDVKM. CDR3 in amino acids: CASSLSQDSYEQYF. As DNA, the CDR3 is TGTGCCAGCAGTTTATCACAGGACTCCTACGAGCAGTACTTC.

The rearrangement links TRBV18 to TRBJ2-7; D might be TRBD2 (6 bases). The CDR3 extends over 14 amino acids. Germline V gene sequence: CDR1 KGHSH, CDR2 LQKENI. V dropped 1 base and J dropped 6 bases, with 13 bases sitting between them. For the CDR3, the DNA is TGTGCCAGCTCACCACTGCCTAGCGTCAGCGAGCAGTACGTC. Translated: CASSPLPSVSEQYV.

The chain uses TRBV7-2 and TRBJ2-3; D gene ambiguous. Per germline, CDR1 SGHTA and CDR2 FQGNSA. The germline V and J ends were trimmed by 5 bases and 0 bases, with 15 bases remaining between them. The CDR3 has 16 amino acids. The CDR3 DNA follows: TGTGCCAGCAGCGCGATAGTCACCACTAGCACAGATACGCAGTATTTT. Its protein is CASSAIVTTSTDTQYF.